This record covers a single TCR beta chain. Its target antigen remains unknown. There are no base qualities to consult, and no much larger clone falls within one base. The data were obtained in a study of blood T cell repertoires in COVID-19 (dated by TCRdb to the early 2020s). Looking at the study overall: The collaborator samples originated in the United States, Italy and Spain and spanned the acute and convalescent phases of COVID-19. Where HLA class I and class II types were available, the types were taken from metadata supplied by the sample provider, not from assay-based typing. Nearly every sample came with metadata listing a de-identified subject ID, COVID-19 status, age in years and sex. The dataset comprised deeply sampled blood TCRbeta repertoires from subjects exposed to, actively infected with, or recovered from COVID-19. The samples were drawn from the first 160 participants of the ongoing ImmuneRACE study and from 950 to 1,500 subjects provided by 6 global collaborators. The material from the prospective study consisted of cDNA or gDNA derived from T cells, B-cell-depleted T cells, or PBMCs. A freely available public database, intended as a resource for researchers studying the immune response to SARS-CoV-2, is where the repertoires were released.

TCRbeta CDR3 regions were amplified from genomic DNA using the immunoSEQ Assay, a bias-controlled multiplex PCR. In the paper's pipeline: Nucleated cell counts per sample were estimated from amplification of reference gene primers within the assay. To quantify the absolute abundance of each unique TCRbeta CDR3 rearrangement, sequence reads were collapsed and filtered. For each sample, productive Simpson clonality was calculated as the square root of Simpson's diversity index over productive rearrangements. Drawn from immuneACCESS, this table holds only the in-frame rearrangements with V and J called that TCRdb kept. Clones are partly lost; checked studies trace under half to an unresolved V gene and leave the rest unexplained. Clone size and the V and J calls come from that table; the DNA yielded D and trimming. This sample is represented by about 59,000 clones; around 70% of them were singletons. Of the sample, more than 15% is held by the ten largest clones.

Summary of the overall study and its limitations: The amount of clinical and demographic metadata varied by source and participant and was provided uncurated.

Each collaborating institution followed its own protocols to collect whole blood in K2EDTA tubes. For TCRbeta analysis, collaborators shipped samples as frozen whole blood, isolated PBMCs, or DNA extracted from either of those sample types. Material for sequencing was peripheral blood. The receptor's source is a woman aged 50 to 65 with active or convalescent COVID-19.

The sequenced DNA is TGTGCCAGCAGCCAAGTTATTTTGCCCAACAGGAGCTCCTACAATGAGCAGTTCTTC. Translated, it reads CASSQVILPNRSSYNEQFF. This receptor chain uses TRBV3-1 (or the pseudogene TRBV3-2) and TRBJ2-1; matching of 5 bases hints at TRBD1 as the D gene. The germline V gene (reference sequence) gives CDR1 as LGHDT and CDR2 as YNNKEL. The CDR3 sequence holds 19 residues, the cysteine and phenylalanine included. The sequence is cut down to CDR3 DNA, 57 bases in frame from base 1. At the junction V is shortened by 1 base and J by 0 bases, with 19 bases in between.